These 32 T cell receptor beta chains were all obtained from the same sample, sequenced in a study of early T cells in non-severe SARS-CoV-2 infection. TCRdb reanalysed the 5' RACE reads using MiXCR and keeps one entry per CDR3 protein. The sample records 50,000 to 80,000 distinct CDR3 sequences, less than 5% being singletons. The sequenced material came from whole blood. These receptors were taken from an adult who was a healthcare worker with PCR-confirmed SARS-CoV-2 infection or an uninfected control (not recorded which).

The rearrangement joins TRBV12-3 or TRBV12-4 to TRBJ1-5; D is ambiguous. The CDR3 has 13 amino acids. Trimming cost V 6 bases and J 4 bases, with 10 bases left between them. The CDR3 nucleotides read TGTGCCAGCAGCCCTGCCCATAATCAGCCCCAGCATTTT. Encoded protein: CASSPAHNQPQHF.

V is TRBV9 and J is TRBJ1-2; 7 nucleotides align to TRBD1. CDR3 size: 16 residues. Germline assignment: CDR1 SGDLS and CDR2 YYNGEE. V gave up 0 bases and J gave up 4 bases; unmatched junction bases: 9. This CDR3 is CASSVGEGATIYGYTF. The CDR3 DNA reads TGTGCCAGCAGCGTAGGAGAGGGGGCGACGATCTATGGCTACACCTTC.

This clonotype has more than one count but fewer than ten. This chain uses TRBV29-1 with TRBJ1-2; unclear D gene. Germline CDR1 SQVTM, CDR2 ANQGSEA. V shed 6 bases and J shed 4 bases, with 12 bases lying between them. The CDR3 covers 12 residues. The CDR3 region is CSVRWGGYGYTF. For the CDR3, the DNA is TGCAGCGTGAGGTGGGGTGGCTATGGCTACACCTTC.

The sample holds a few counts of this clonotype. This chain joins TRBV10-3 and TRBJ2-7; 8 bases align to TRBD2. V lost 2 bases to trimming and J lost 7 bases; unmatched junction nucleotides: 7. The CDR3 spans 14 residues. Germline CDR1 reads ENHRY; CDR2 reads SYGVKD. The CDR3 protein is CAISEGAGVREQYF. For the CDR3, the DNA is TGTGCCATCAGTGAGGGAGCGGGAGTGCGTGAGCAGTACTTC.

In its sample, this clonotype was seen many times. This chain links TRBV6-2 or TRBV6-3 with TRBJ1-5, with 8 bases aligning to TRBD1. V was pared by 3 bases and J by 0 bases, with 7 bases of the junction left unmatched. The CDR3 covers 17 residues. The germline gives CDR1 MNHEY, CDR2 SVGEGT. CDR3: CASSYDRGPYSNQPQHF. The DNA for the CDR3 is TGTGCCAGCAGTTATGACAGGGGCCCATATAGCAATCAGCCCCAGCATTTT.

In this sample, this clonotype turned up many times. As DNA, the CDR3 is TGTGCCAGCAGCCAAATTCGGAGGGCCCGGGAGCAGTACTTC. It is translated as CASSQIRRAREQYF. The rearrangement joins TRBV3-1 to TRBJ2-7; possibly TRBD2 for D (6 bases). V was cut by 2 bases and J by 7 bases, with 15 bases left in between. The germline CDR1 and CDR2 sequences are LGHDT and YNNKEL (reference sequence). The length of the CDR3 is 14 residues.

In this sample, this clonotype turned up a few times. The rearrangement uses TRBV6-6 and TRBJ1-6; 7 bases line up with TRBD1. Germline V CDR1 and CDR2: MNHNY, SVGAGI (reference sequence). This CDR3 has 16 amino acids. V lost 2 bases, J lost 8 bases, and 9 bases stayed unmatched. This chain's CDR3 is CASSYAPTGRHSPLHF. The DNA of the CDR3 is TGTGCCAGCAGTTACGCCCCGACAGGGAGGCATTCACCCCTCCACTTT.

At least ten counts were recorded for this clonotype. The chain combines TRBV29-1 with TRBJ1-1; D is uncertain. V lost 7 bases to trimming and J lost 2 bases, with 8 bases between them. The germline CDR1 and CDR2 sequences are SQVTM and ANQGSEA. This CDR3 comprises 11 residues. In DNA, the CDR3 is TGCAGCGCCCGGTCTAACACTGAAGCTTTCTTT. Protein sequence: CSARSNTEAFF.

This clonotype came up a few times. The chain links TRBV11-2 to TRBJ1-1; possibly TRBD1 for D (6 bases). The V gene lost 5 bases and the J gene lost 0 bases, with 16 bases spanning the gap. This CDR3 spans 16 amino acids. Germline V gene sequence: CDR1 SGHAT, CDR2 FQNNGV. CDR3 in DNA: TGTGCCAGCAGCCCACGGACAGAGGGCTTGAACACTGAAGCTTTCTTT. Translation: CASSPRTEGLNTEAFF.

This clonotype occurred many times. The CDR3 loop is CASSGAGELFF. The CDR3 DNA is TGTGCCAGTAGTGGGGCCGGGGAGCTGTTTTTT. This chain joins TRBV19 and TRBJ2-2; D remains ambiguous. Germline CDR1 is LNHDA and CDR2 is SQIVND (reference sequence). This CDR3 region has 11 residues. Trimming pared 5 bases from V and 6 bases from J, leaving 4 bases between.

This clonotype was picked up many times. The genes are TRBV10-3 and TRBJ1-1; D is ambiguous. This CDR3 comprises 12 residues. Germline CDR1 and CDR2: ENHRY and SYGVKD. Trimming shortened V by 7 bases and J by 3 bases, and 9 bases separated the two germline ends. CDR3 in DNA: TGTGCCATCAAGGGCTCTGACACTGAAGCTTTCTTT. It codes for CAIKGSDTEAFF.

At least ten counts were recorded for this clonotype. The V call is TRBV11-2, the J call TRBJ2-6; D gene uncertain. V was cut by 7 bases and J by 2 bases, with 12 bases left in between. The CDR3 loop spans 15 amino acids. Germline CDR1 SGHAT, CDR2 FQNNGV. In nucleotides, the CDR3 is TGTGCCAGCACTCTTAACCTAGCTGGGGCCAACGTCCTGACTTTC. Amino acid sequence: CASTLNLAGANVLTF.

This clonotype was observed at least ten times. The chain links TRBV3-1 to TRBJ2-1, with D uncertain. Germline-derived CDR1 and CDR2 are LGHDT and YNNKEL (reference sequence). Trimming shortened V by 4 bases and J by 10 bases, and 17 bases separated the two germline ends. CDR3 length: 14 amino acids. The CDR3 sequence: CASSLPSLSREQFF. In nucleotides, the CDR3 is TGTGCCAGCAGCCTACCCTCCTTGAGCCGGGAGCAGTTCTTC.

There are many counts of this clonotype. This chain uses TRBV21-1 with TRBJ2-3; the table's D gene call, TRBD2, was not cross checked with the DNA. TRBV21-1 is a listed pseudogene. This CDR3 is 19 amino acids long. The CDR3 nucleotides are TGTGCCAGCACCAGACTAGCGGGAGGGCCTATGGTTGGCACAGATACGCAGTATTTT. Amino acids: CASTRLAGGPMVGTDTQYF.

This clonotype has only a few counts. The V call is TRBV7-9, the J call TRBJ2-1; TRBD2 matches at 15 bases. There are 14 residues in the CDR3. After removal of 6 bases from V and 9 bases from J, the junction contained 3 bases not matched to a gene. Germline assignment: CDR1 SEHNR and CDR2 FQNEAQ (reference sequence). The DNA of the CDR3 is TGTGCCAGCAGACCGGGACTAGCGGGAGGTGAGCAGTTCTTC. Encoded protein: CASRPGLAGGEQFF.

This clonotype was seen many times. The chain couples TRBV20-1 to TRBJ2-1; the match to TRBD2 covers 7 bases. The V and J ends lost 3 bases and 4 bases, in that order; junction bases with no gene match: 3. Germline-derived CDR1 and CDR2 are DFQATT and SNEGSKA (reference sequence). CDR3 length: 13 residues. CDR3 region: CSASLAAYNEQFF. The CDR3 DNA follows: TGCAGTGCTAGCCTAGCGGCATACAATGAGCAGTTCTTC.

This clonotype was seen only a few times. The CDR3 here is CASSLVSGTDFYEQYF. CDR3 coding DNA: TGTGCCAGCTCACTCGTATCCGGGACGGATTTCTACGAGCAGTACTTC. The V gene is TRBV18, the J gene TRBJ2-7; D may match TRBD1 or TRBD2 (5 bases each). Trimming cost V 4 bases and J 3 bases, with 19 bases left between them. This CDR3 spans 16 amino acids. The germline CDR1 and CDR2 sequences are KGHSH and LQKENI.

This clonotype was observed a handful of times. The rearrangement links TRBV5-1 to TRBJ2-1; TRBD2 agrees at 9 bases. CDR3 length equals 15 residues. The junction had 2 bases not matched to a gene; V was cut back by 3 bases and J by 1 base. Germline CDR1 SGHRS, CDR2 YFSETQ. The CDR3 protein is CASSYLAGSYNEQFF. The CDR3 coding sequence is TGCGCCAGCAGCTACCTAGCGGGGTCCTACAATGAGCAGTTCTTC.

With regard to this clonotype: A much larger clone lies a single base off, so this may be a read error. It is likely a read error, because the conserved phenylalanine at the end of the CDR3 is missing. The chain has TRBV29-1 and TRBJ2-1; 9 bases match TRBD1. The ends lost 6 bases at V and 7 bases at J; junction bases unmatched: 1. From germline, CDR1 is SQVTM and CDR2 ANQGSEA. The CDR3 runs to 11 residues. Here the CDR3 reads CSVDRGNEQFL. For the CDR3, the DNA is TGCAGCGTCGACAGGGGGAATGAGCAGTTCCTC.

The chain has TRBV20-1 and TRBJ2-3; D call uncertain. Trimming took off 6 bases at V and 1 base at J, with 17 bases between the two ends. The CDR3 has 15 amino acids. Germline CDR1 reads DFQATT; CDR2 reads SNEGSKA (reference sequence). The CDR3 DNA is TGCAGTGCCCCTTCGACAACAATCGGCACAGATACGCAGTATTTT. It is translated as CSAPSTTIGTDTQYF.

This clonotype has a handful of counts. The chain uses TRBV6-2 or TRBV6-3 and TRBJ2-5; 13 bases are shared with TRBD2. V trimming: 2 bases; J trimming: 5 bases; junction bases outside the gene matches: 8. The length of the CDR3 is 17 residues. CDR1 is MNHEY, CDR2 SVGEGT, per germline. CDR3 loop: CASSYPTGLAGDETQYF. The CDR3 DNA reads as TGTGCCAGCAGTTACCCTACCGGACTAGCGGGAGATGAGACCCAGTACTTC.

This clonotype was picked up many times. This rearrangement joins TRBV11-1 to TRBJ1-1; a possible D gene is TRBD1 (6 bases). Trimming cost V 4 bases and J 1 base, with 7 bases left between them. Per the germline V gene, CDR1 is SGHAT and CDR2 is FQDESV (reference sequence). The CDR3 runs to 13 residues. As DNA, the CDR3 is TGTGCCAGCAGCTGGGGACAGAACACTGAAGCTTTCTTT. It translates to CASSWGQNTEAFF.

The J gene is TRBJ2-1, the V gene TRBV2, with a tentative D call TRBD2 (5 bases). V lost 3 bases, J lost 8 bases, and 17 bases lay in between. Germline-derived CDR1 and CDR2 are SNHLY and FYNNEI. This CDR3 contains 15 residues. The CDR3 nucleotides are TGTGCCAGCAGTGATATGGGGTTGAGGGTTTATGAGCAGTTCTTC. It codes for CASSDMGLRVYEQFF.

This clonotype was observed at least ten times. The chain uses TRBV3-1 and TRBJ2-1; D unresolved. V lost 4 bases to trimming and J lost 6 bases, with 16 bases between them. CDR3 size: 15 residues. Germline CDR1 is LGHDT and CDR2 is YNNKEL (reference sequence). Here the CDR3 DNA reads TGTGCCAGCAGCCTCGACCCCGCTAGTTCCAATGAGCAGTTCTTC. Encoded protein: CASSLDPASSNEQFF.

The table lists this clonotype with many counts. The gene calls are TRBV11-2 and TRBJ2-1; maybe TRBD2 (5 bases). Germline V gives CDR1 SGHAT, CDR2 FQNNGV. The CDR3 covers 14 residues. The V end was cut by 0 bases, the J end by 4 bases, with 7 bases between. CDR3 DNA sequence: TGTGCCAGCAGCTTAGAACGGGAATACAATGAGCAGTTCTTC. Translation gives CASSLEREYNEQFF.

At least ten counts were recorded for this clonotype. The CDR3 here is CASSPKGSSSTDTQYF. The CDR3 DNA is TGTGCCAGCAGCCCAAAAGGGAGTTCTAGCACAGATACGCAGTATTTT. V and J are TRBV7-9 and TRBJ2-3, with a possible D match to TRBD2 (5 bases). The CDR3 spans 16 residues. Trimming removed 5 bases at V and 0 bases at J, with 15 bases between. CDR1 is SEHNR and CDR2 is FQNEAQ in the germline V gene (reference sequence).

This sequence joins TRBV20-1 and TRBJ2-3; D is perhaps TRBD1 (5 bases). The length of the CDR3 is 15 residues. Trimming cost V 0 bases and J 3 bases, with 13 bases left between them. Germline lookup yields CDR1 DFQATT and CDR2 SNEGSKA (reference sequence). The CDR3 DNA is TGCAGTGCTAGAGATTTAGGGCAGGGAACAGATACGCAGTATTTT. It yields the protein CSARDLGQGTDTQYF.

This clonotype appeared many times. The chain combines TRBV20-1 with TRBJ1-2; D unresolved. In germline, CDR1 is DFQATT, CDR2 SNEGSKA (reference sequence). Deletions cut 5 bases from V and 2 bases from J, with 9 bases between. CDR3 length: 12 residues. CDR3 region: CSAVTENYGYTF. The CDR3 region has the DNA TGCAGTGCTGTCACAGAGAACTATGGCTACACCTTC.

This clonotype turned up a few times. The CDR3 region is CASSSITTASPQHF. The DNA of the CDR3 is TGTGCCAGCAGCTCAATAACAACTGCGTCTCCCCAGCATTTT. The chain employs TRBV7-9 and TRBJ1-5; D is unclear. V gave up 4 bases and J gave up 10 bases, with 17 bases separating them. Germline assignment: CDR1 SEHNR and CDR2 FQNEAQ (reference sequence). The length of the CDR3 is 14 residues.

V is TRBV5-1 and J is TRBJ2-1, with D hard to call. Trimming removed 0 bases at V and 7 bases at J, with 5 bases between. The germline V gene has CDR1 SGHRS and CDR2 YFSETQ. The CDR3 runs 12 residues. CDR3 protein: CASSLARNEQFF. The CDR3, as DNA: TGCGCCAGCAGCTTGGCTAGGAATGAGCAGTTCTTC. Variable domain in full (rest from reference TRBV5-1 and TRBJ2-1): KAGVTQTPRYLIKTRGQQVTLSCSPISGHRSVSWYQQTPGQGLQFLFEYFSETQRNKGNFPGRFSGRQFSNSRSEMNVSTLELGDSALYLCASSLARNEQFFGPGTRLTVL.

Ten or more counts support this clonotype. This sequence joins TRBV20-1 and TRBJ1-5, with 7 bases aligning to TRBD1. V trimming: 6 bases; J trimming: 4 bases; junction bases outside the gene matches: 6. This CDR3 contains 13 residues. The germline V gene has CDR1 DFQATT and CDR2 SNEGSKA (reference sequence). The CDR3 region has the DNA TGCAGTGCCAAACAGGGGCGGAATCAGCCCCAGCATTTT. Its translation: CSAKQGRNQPQHF.

This clonotype was detected only a few times. The rearrangement links TRBV3-1 to TRBJ2-1; D is perhaps TRBD1 (5 bases). Deletions cut 3 bases from V and 11 bases from J, with 11 bases between. Germline CDR1 reads LGHDT; CDR2 reads YNNKEL (reference sequence). The CDR3 has 12 amino acids. The CDR3 DNA reads as TGTGCCAGCAGCCAGCGAGACAGAAAGCAGTTCTTC. This translates into CASSQRDRKQFF.